This TCR beta chain is drawn from a study of blood T cell repertoires in COVID-19. Study as a whole: Specimens from acute and convalescent COVID-19 originated in the United States, Italy and Spain.

Germline assignment: CDR1 LNHDA and CDR2 SQIVND (reference sequence). J gave up 4 bases and V 6 bases, and 7 bases lay outside the gene matches. The CDR3 spans 14 residues. Assay: immunoSEQ multiplex PCR; the TCRdb copy retains only in-frame clones and omits some. The table lists about 190,000 clones, 84% of them singletons. The sample comprised PBMCs or T cells enriched from blood (not recorded which). The chain is built from TRBV19 and TRBJ1-2; TRBD1 aligns across 8 bases. The clonotype originates from a woman in her 30s who had been exposed to COVID-19. In nucleotides, the CDR3 is TGTGCCAGTAGAAGACAGGGGCTCCTCTATGGCTACACCTTC. Residues: CASRRQGLLYGYTF.